This T cell receptor (beta chain) was recorded in a study of molecular identifiers for immune sequencing clone quantification. Study conclusions and caveats: Clones above 20 RNA copies contained over 98% of effector molecules but under 1% of naive ones.

TCRdb recomputed calls from the PCR reads with MiXCR, one row per CDR3 protein. The sample comprises hundreds of thousands of distinct CDR3 sequences, 25% of which are singletons, and about 0.81% rests with the top ten. About this clonotype itself: Its antigen is currently unknown. One base away lies a much larger clone, so this may be a sequencing read error.

The specimen sequenced was naive CD8+ T cells from blood, with Jurkat cell RNA spiked in. The subset denotes: FACS-sorted CD8+CD4-CCR7+CD45RA+ naive T cells. This TCR came from a human donor in good health. Some libraries in this study had Jurkat cell RNA spiked in.

The DNA for the CDR3 is TGTGGCAGCAGTGAGGGGTTGGTTATGACTGAAGCTTTCTTT. Its protein is CGSSEGLVMTEAFF. The rearrangement joins TRBV2 to TRBJ1-1; possibly TRBD1 for D (5 bases). The V gene's germline CDR1 is SNHLY and CDR2 FYNNEI. The length of the CDR3 is 14 residues.